This record covers a single T cell receptor (beta chain). The data were taken from a study of T cell changes during pregnancy in multiple sclerosis. This CDR3 has 14 residues. Germline values: CDR1 ENHRY, CDR2 SYGVKD. J lost 7 bases, V lost 4 bases, and 4 bases had no gene match. TCRdb keeps only in-frame clones here, not all; method: immunoSEQ multiplex PCR. The sample contains roughly 70,000 clones, roughly nine tenths of which appear only once. The source is a female donor with multiple sclerosis, enrolled in a pregnancy study. This sample comprised peripheral blood, obtained before pregnancy. The rearrangement joins TRBV10-3 to TRBJ2-1; TRBD2 agrees at 10 bases. The chain's CDR3 is CAISVGLADNEQFF. CDR3 coding DNA: TGTGCCATCAGTGTTGGACTAGCGGATAATGAGCAGTTCTTC.